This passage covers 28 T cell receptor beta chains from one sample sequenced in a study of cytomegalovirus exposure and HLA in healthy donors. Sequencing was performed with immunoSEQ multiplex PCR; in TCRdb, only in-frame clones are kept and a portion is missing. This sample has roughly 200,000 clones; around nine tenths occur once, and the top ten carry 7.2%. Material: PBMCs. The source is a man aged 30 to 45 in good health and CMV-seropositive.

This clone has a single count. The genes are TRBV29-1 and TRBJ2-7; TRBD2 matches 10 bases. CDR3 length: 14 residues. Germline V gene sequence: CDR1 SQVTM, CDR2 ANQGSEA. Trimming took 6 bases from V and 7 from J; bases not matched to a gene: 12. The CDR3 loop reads CSVVTSGIGNEQYF. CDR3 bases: TGCAGCGTCGTAACTAGCGGGATTGGAAATGAGCAGTACTTC.

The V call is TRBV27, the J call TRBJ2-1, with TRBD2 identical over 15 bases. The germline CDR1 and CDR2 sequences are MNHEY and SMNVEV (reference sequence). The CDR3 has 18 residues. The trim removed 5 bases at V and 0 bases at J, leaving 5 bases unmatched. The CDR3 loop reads CASSPRTSGRGSYNEQFF. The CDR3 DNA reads TGTGCCAGCAGTCCGAGGACTAGCGGGAGGGGCTCCTACAATGAGCAGTTCTTC.

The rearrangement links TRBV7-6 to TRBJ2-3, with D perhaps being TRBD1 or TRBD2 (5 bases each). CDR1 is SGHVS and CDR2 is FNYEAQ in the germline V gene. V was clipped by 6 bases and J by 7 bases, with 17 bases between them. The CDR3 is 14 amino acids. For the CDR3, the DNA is TGTGCCAGCAGTCCCGGGACCGAGCTATATACGCAGTATTTT. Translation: CASSPGTELYTQYF. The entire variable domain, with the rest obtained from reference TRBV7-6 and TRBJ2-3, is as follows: GAGVSQSPRYKVTKRGQDVALRCDPISGHVSLYWYRQALGQGPEFLTYFNYEAQQDKSGLPNDRFSAERPEGSISTLTIQRTEQRDSAMYRCASSPGTELYTQYFGPGTRLTVL.

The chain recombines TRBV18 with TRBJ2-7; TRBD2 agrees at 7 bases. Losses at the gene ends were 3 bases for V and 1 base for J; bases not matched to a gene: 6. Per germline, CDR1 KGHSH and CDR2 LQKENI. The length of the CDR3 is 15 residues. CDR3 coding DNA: TGTGCCAGCTCACCGACTAGCCTAGTTTCCTACGAGCAGTACTTC. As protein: CASSPTSLVSYEQYF.

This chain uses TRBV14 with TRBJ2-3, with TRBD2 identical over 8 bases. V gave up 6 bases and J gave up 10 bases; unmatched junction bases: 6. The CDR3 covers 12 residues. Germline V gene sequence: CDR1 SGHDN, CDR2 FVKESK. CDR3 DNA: TGTGCCAGCAGTAGATTAGCGGGGTCGCAGTATTTT. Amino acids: CASSRLAGSQYF.

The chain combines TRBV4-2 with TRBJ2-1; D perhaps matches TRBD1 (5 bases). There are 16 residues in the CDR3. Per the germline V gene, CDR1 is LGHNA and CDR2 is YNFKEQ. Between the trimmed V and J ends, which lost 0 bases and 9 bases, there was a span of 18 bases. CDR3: CASSQDRQGKRGEQFF. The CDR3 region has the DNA TGTGCCAGCAGCCAAGATCGGCAGGGCAAACGTGGTGAGCAGTTCTTC.

CDR3 region: CASSEYARVSLLGQPQHF. The DNA of the CDR3 is TGTGCCAGCAGTGAATATGCTAGGGTTTCCCTTCTTGGTCAGCCCCAGCATTTT. This sequence joins TRBV2 and TRBJ1-5; D is uncertain. This CDR3 is 18 amino acids long. Germline loops: CDR1 SNHLY, CDR2 FYNNEI. V was shortened by 2 bases and J by 6 bases, with 23 bases between the two germline ends.

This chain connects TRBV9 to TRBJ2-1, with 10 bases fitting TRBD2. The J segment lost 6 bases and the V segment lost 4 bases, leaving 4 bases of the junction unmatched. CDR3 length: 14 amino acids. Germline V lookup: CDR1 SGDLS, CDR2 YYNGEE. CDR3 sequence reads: CASSPSGRINEQFF. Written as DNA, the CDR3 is TGTGCCAGCAGCCCTAGCGGGAGAATCAATGAGCAGTTCTTC. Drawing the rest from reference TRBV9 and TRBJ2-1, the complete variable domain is DSGVTQTPKHLITATGQRVTLRCSPRSGDLSVYWYQQSLDQGLQFLIQYYNGEERAKGNILERFSAQQFPDLHSELNLSSLELGDSALYFCASSPSGRINEQFFGPGTRLTVL.

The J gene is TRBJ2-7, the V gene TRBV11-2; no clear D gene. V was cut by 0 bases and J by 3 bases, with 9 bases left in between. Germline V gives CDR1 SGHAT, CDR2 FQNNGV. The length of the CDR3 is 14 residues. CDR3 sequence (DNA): TGTGCCAGCAGCTTAGACGTCCCCCGCTACGAGCAGTACTTC. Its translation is CASSLDVPRYEQYF.

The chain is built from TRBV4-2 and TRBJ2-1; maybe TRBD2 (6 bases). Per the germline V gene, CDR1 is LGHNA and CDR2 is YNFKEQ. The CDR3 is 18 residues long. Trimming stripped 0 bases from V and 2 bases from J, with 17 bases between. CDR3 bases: TGTGCCAGCAGCCAAGAAGTTGGGGGGACGTCGGCCTACAATGAGCAGTTCTTC. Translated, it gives CASSQEVGGTSAYNEQFF.

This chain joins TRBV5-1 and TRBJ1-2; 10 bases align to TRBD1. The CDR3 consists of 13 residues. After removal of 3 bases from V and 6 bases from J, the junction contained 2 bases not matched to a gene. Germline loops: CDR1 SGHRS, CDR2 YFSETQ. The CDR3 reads CASSYGTGDGYTF. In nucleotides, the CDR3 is TGCGCCAGCAGCTACGGGACAGGGGATGGCTACACCTTC.

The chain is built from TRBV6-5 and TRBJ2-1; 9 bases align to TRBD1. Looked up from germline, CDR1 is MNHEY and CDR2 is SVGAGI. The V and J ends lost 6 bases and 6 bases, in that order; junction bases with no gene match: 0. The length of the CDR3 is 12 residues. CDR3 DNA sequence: TGTGCCAGCAGACAGGGGGCCAATGAGCAGTTCTTC. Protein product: CASRQGANEQFF.

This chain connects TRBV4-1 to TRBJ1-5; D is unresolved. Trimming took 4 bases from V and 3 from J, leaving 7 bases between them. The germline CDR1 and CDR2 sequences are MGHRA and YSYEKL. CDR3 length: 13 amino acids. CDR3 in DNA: TGCGCCAGCAGCCCCGGGGACAATCAGCCCCAGCATTTT. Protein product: CASSPGDNQPQHF.

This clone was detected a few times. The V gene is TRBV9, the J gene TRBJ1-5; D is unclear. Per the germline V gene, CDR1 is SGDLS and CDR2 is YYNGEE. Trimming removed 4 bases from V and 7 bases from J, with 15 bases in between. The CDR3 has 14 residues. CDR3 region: CASSPYGGLQPQHF. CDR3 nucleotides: TGTGCCAGCAGCCCCTACGGAGGGTTGCAGCCCCAGCATTTT.

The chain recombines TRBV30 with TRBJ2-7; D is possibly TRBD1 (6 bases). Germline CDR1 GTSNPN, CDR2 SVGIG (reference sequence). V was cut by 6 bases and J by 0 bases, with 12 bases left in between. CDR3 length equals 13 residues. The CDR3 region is CACHRAGSYEQYF. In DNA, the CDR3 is TGTGCCTGCCACAGGGCGGGCTCCTACGAGCAGTACTTC.

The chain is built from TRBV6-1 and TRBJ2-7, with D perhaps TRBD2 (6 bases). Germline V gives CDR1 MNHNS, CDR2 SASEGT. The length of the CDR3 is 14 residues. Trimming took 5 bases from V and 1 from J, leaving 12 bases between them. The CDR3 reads CASSPGLPSYEQYF. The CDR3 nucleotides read TGTGCCAGCAGTCCGGGACTGCCGTCCTACGAGCAGTACTTC.

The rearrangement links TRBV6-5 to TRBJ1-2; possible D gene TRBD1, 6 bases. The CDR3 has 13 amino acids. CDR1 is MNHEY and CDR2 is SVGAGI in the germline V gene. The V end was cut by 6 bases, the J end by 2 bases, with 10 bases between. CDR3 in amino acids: CASSPTGNYGYTF. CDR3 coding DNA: TGTGCCAGCAGCCCGACAGGAAACTATGGCTACACCTTC.

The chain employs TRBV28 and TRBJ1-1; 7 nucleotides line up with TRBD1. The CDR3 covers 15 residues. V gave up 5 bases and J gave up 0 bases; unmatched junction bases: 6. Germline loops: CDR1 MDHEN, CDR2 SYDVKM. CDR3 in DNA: TGTGCCAGCAGTAGTACAGGGGAGGTGAACACTGAAGCTTTCTTT. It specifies CASSSTGEVNTEAFF.

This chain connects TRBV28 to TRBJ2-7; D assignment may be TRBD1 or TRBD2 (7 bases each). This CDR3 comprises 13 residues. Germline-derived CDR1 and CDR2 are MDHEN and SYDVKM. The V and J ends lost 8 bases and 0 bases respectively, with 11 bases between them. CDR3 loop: CASGRGRSYEQYF. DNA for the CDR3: TGTGCCAGCGGGAGGGGGCGCTCCTACGAGCAGTACTTC.

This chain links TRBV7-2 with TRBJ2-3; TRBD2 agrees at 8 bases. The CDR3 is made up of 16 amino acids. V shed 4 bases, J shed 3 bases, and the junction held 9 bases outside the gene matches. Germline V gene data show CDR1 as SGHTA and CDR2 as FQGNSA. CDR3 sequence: CASSSPKGLVTDTQYF. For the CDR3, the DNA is TGTGCCAGCAGCTCGCCGAAGGGACTAGTAACAGATACGCAGTATTTT.

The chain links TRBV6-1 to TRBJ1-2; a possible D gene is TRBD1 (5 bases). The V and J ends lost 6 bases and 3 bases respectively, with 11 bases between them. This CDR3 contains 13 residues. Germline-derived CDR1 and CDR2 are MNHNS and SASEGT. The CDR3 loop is CASRRGLHYGYTF. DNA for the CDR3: TGTGCCAGCAGGAGGGGACTACACTATGGCTACACCTTC.

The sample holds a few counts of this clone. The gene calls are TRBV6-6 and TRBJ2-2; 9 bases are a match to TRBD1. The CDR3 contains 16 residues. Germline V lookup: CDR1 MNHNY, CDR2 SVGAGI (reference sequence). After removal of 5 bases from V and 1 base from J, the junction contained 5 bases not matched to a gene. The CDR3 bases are TGTGCCAGCAGTAGGCCGGGACAGGGGAACACCGGGGAGCTGTTTTTT. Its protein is CASSRPGQGNTGELFF.

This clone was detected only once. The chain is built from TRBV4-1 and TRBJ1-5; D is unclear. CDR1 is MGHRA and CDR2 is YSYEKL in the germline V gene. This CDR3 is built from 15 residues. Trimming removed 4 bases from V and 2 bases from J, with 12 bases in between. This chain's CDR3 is CASSLSRFGNQPQHF. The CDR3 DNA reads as TGCGCCAGCAGCCTATCAAGGTTCGGCAATCAGCCCCAGCATTTT.

CDR3 sequence reads: CAISERPVSNQPQHF. The CDR3 nucleotides read TGTGCCATCAGTGAGCGACCGGTTAGCAATCAGCCCCAGCATTTT. The chain has TRBV10-3 and TRBJ1-5, with D uncertain. CDR3 size: 15 residues. V was cut by 2 bases and J by 0 bases, with 8 bases left in between. Germline loops: CDR1 ENHRY, CDR2 SYGVKD.

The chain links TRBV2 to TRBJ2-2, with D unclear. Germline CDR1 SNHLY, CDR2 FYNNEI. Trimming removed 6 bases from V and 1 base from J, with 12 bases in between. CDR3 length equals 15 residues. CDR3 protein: CASSLEQLNTGELFF. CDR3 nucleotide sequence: TGTGCCAGCAGCCTAGAACAATTGAACACCGGGGAGCTGTTTTTT.

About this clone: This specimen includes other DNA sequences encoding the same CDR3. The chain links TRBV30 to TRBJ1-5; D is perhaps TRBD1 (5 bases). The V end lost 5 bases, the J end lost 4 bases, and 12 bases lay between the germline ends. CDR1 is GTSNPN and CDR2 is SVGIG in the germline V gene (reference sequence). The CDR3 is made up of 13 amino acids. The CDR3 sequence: CAWGGTGNQPQHF. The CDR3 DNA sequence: TGTGCCTGGGGGGGAACAGGTAATCAGCCCCAGCATTTT.

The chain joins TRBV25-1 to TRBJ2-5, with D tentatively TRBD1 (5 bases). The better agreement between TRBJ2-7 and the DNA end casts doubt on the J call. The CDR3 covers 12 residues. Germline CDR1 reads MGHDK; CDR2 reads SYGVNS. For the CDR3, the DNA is TGTGCCAGCAGTGAGACAGTCTACGAGCAGTACTTC. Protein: CASSETVYEQYF.

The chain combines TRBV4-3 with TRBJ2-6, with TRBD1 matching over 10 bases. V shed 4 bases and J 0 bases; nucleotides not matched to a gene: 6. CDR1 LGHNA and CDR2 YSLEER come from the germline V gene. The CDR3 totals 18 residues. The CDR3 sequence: CASSRSGTGVSGANVLTF. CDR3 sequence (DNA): TGCGCCAGCAGCCGGAGCGGGACAGGGGTCTCTGGGGCCAACGTCCTGACTTTC.